This entry concerns a single TCR beta chain. Its antigen is unknown. Vbeta (60) and Jbeta (13) primers were used in the PCR. Only in-frame clones appear in the TCRdb table, and some are missing; sequencing was by immunoSEQ multiplex PCR. The sample has fewer than 180,000 clones, 55% to 80% seen once; the top ten hold about 7.1%. The sample is drawn from a study of cytomegalovirus exposure and HLA in healthy donors. In germline, CDR1 is LNHDA, CDR2 SQIVND (reference sequence). Trimming removed 4 bases from V and 4 bases from J, with 17 bases in between. The CDR3 is made up of 16 amino acids. Whole-study findings and limits: Presence/absence analyses assumed roughly uniform sequencing depth across donors. Three CMV-associated chains were confirmed in vitro to be specific for CMV antigens.

Material for sequencing was PBMCs. The sequence was collected from a woman aged 55-69 years in good health and CMV-seropositive. V usage is TRBV19 and J usage is TRBJ1-5, with D tentatively TRBD1 (6 bases). CDR3 DNA sequence: TGTGCCAGTAGTACTCGGGAGGGGGTAAGGAATCAGCCCCAGCATTTT. As protein: CASSTREGVRNQPQHF.